This T cell receptor beta chain stems from a study of OX40 agonist ivuxolimab in advanced cancers. Study-level background: Ivuxolimab, which targeted the costimulatory receptor OX40 (CD134), was an agonistic, fully human IgG2 monoclonal antibody. Intravenous ivuxolimab was administered to patients every 2 weeks at six dose levels: 0.01, 0.1, 0.3, 1.5, 3 and 10 mg/kg. Of the approximately 54 patients in dose escalation, 19 had hepatocellular carcinoma, roughly 15 had melanoma, 9 had renal cell carcinoma and 9 had head and neck cancer. In the dose-escalation cohort, about four fifths of patients were male, and the mean age was 60 years with a range of roughly 20 to 79. Patients were allowed to have had prior anti-PD-1, anti-PD-L1 or anti-CTLA-4 therapy, and approximately 41% of the dose-escalation patients had previously received checkpoint inhibitors. Three dose-escalation patients achieved partial responses, one with hepatocellular carcinoma and two with cutaneous melanoma. The purpose of peripheral TCRbeta sequencing was to test whether ivuxolimab changed TCR sequence diversity and led to clonal T-cell expansion. The monotherapy dose-escalation portion (N ≈ 55 patients) of the phase I ivuxolimab trial is reported in the paper.

CDR3 length: 12 amino acids, cysteine to phenylalanine. Here the CDR3 DNA is all that survives: 36 bases in frame from base 1. V has 1 base trimmed and J has 10 bases trimmed; junction bases matching no gene number 1. Per the germline V gene (reference sequence), PRHDT is the CDR1 and FYEKMQ is the CDR2. This clone registers as medium-sized (0.01 to 0.1%) within its sample. Its antigen has not been determined. The input lacks base qualities; no much larger clone sits a single base away. The trial excluded patients who had a history of autoimmune disease or who were on systemic immunosuppression. Peripheral blood for TCR sequencing was drawn from every dose cohort at baseline, at cycle 4 day 1 and at cycle 7 day 1. Samples were obtained from an open-label, multicenter, first-in-human phase I dose-escalation trial of ivuxolimab. The trial enrolled adults with locally advanced or metastatic head and neck squamous cell, hepatocellular, melanoma or renal cell carcinoma. Before TCR sequencing, CD4+ and CD8+ T cells were separately sorted from peripheral blood.

For sequencing of the TCRbeta CDR3 region, genomic DNA was extracted from the sorted cells. The immunoSEQ Assay was used for sequencing of TCRbeta CDR3 regions. Sourced from immuneACCESS, this table was stored by TCRdb with only in-frame sequences that have V and J called. A share of the clones is absent; for the studies checked, an unresolved V gene accounts for under half, and the remainder has no known explanation. This sample holds roughly 70,000 clones; around 90% were observed only once. The ten biggest clones cover around 2% of the sample. Broad study findings and their caveats: In partial responders in the 0.1-3.0 mg/kg groups, normalized peripheral clonal expansion was found to be among the lowest, especially among CD8+ T cells. The antigen specificity of the clonally expanded peripheral T cells was not determined. After ivuxolimab, more expanded clones were found on average in CD8+ T cells than in CD4+ T cells. Clonal expansion of both CD4+ and CD8+ blood T cells was observed from baseline to week 6 at doses 0.1 to 3.0 mg/kg. Low levels of normalized T-cell clonal expansion were also seen in some nonresponding patients.

This receptor was obtained from an adult with an advanced solid tumor such as melanoma, head and neck, liver or kidney cancer. Here the sequenced sample was CD4+ or CD8+ T cells sorted from blood, taken in a trial of the OX40 agonist ivuxolimab. The rearranged chain carries TRBV13 and TRBJ2-1; 7 bases in the junction line up with TRBD2. The nucleotide sequence is TGTGCCAGCAGCTTAGCGGGAGGAGAGCAGTTCTTC. This yields the protein CASSLAGGEQFF.